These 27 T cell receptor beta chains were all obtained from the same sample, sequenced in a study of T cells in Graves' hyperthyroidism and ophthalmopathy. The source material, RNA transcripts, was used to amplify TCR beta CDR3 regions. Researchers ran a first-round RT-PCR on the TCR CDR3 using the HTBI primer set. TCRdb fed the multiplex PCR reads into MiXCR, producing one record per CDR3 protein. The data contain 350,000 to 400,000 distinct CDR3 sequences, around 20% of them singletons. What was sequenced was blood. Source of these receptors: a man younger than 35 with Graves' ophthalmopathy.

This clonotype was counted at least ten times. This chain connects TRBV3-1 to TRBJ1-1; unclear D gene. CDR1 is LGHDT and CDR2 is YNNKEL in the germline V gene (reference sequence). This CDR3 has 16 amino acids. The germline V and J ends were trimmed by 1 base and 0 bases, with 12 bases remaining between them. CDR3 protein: CASSQVWSAMNTEAFF. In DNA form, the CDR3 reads TGTGCCAGCAGCCAAGTCTGGAGCGCGATGAACACTGAAGCTTTCTTT.

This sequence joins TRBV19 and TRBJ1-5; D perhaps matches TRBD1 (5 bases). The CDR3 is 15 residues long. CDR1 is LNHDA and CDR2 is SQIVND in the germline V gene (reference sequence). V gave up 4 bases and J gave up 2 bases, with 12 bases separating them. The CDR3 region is CASSTIAGGNQPQHF. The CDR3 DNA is TGTGCCAGTAGTACTATAGCGGGGGGCAATCAGCCCCAGCATTTT.

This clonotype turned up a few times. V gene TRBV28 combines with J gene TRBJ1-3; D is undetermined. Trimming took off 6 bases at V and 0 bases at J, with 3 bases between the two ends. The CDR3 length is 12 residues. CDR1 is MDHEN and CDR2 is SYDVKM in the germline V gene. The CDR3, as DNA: TGTGCCAGCAGGGTCTCTGGAAACACCATATATTTT. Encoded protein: CASRVSGNTIYF.

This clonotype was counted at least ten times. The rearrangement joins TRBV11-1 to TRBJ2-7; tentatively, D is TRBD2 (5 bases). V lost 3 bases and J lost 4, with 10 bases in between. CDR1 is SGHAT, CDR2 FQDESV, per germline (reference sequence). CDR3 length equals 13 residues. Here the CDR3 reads CASSFISGYEQYF. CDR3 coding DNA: TGTGCCAGCAGCTTCATATCGGGATACGAGCAGTACTTC.

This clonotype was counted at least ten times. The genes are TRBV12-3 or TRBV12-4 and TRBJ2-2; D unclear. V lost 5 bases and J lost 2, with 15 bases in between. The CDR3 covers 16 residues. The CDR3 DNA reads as TGTGCCAGCAGTCCCTCCGGCAGCATTAACACCGGGGAGCTGTTTTTT. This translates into CASSPSGSINTGELFF.

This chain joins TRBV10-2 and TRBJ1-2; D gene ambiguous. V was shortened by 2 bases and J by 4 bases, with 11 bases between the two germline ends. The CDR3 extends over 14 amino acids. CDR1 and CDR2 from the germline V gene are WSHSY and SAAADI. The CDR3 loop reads CASSEHPSLYGYTF. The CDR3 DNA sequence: TGCGCCAGCAGTGAGCACCCCTCCCTCTATGGCTACACCTTC.

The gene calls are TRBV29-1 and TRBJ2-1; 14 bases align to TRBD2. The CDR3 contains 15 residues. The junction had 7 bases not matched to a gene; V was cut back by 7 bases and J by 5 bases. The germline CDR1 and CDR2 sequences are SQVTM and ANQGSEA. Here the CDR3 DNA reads TGCAGCGCTGCGGGACTAGCGGGGGATGACAATGAGCAGTTCTTC. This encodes CSAAGLAGDDNEQFF.

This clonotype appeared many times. The CDR3 coding sequence is TGTGCCAGCAGGATTGGGGGGGCCAACACTGAAGCTTTCTTT. It yields the protein CASRIGGANTEAFF. V gene TRBV27 combines with J gene TRBJ1-1, with D possibly TRBD1 on 6 matching bases. Trimming left V 6 bases short and J 2 bases short, with 13 bases between. Germline-derived CDR1 and CDR2 are MNHEY and SMNVEV (reference sequence). This CDR3 region has 14 residues.

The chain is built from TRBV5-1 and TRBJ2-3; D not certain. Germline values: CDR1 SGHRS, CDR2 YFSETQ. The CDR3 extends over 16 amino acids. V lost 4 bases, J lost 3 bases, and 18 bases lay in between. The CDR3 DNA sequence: TGCGCCAGCAGCCACCCCCTTAGAGACGGGACAGATACGCAGTATTTT. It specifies CASSHPLRDGTDTQYF.

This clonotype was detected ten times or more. CDR3 coding DNA: TGTGCCAGCCGCTCGGGGGCTTGGGGTGAAAAACTGTTTTTT. Residues: CASRSGAWGEKLFF. This chain links TRBV11-1 with TRBJ1-4, with TRBD1 as a possible D gene (6 bases). Germline CDR1 is SGHAT and CDR2 is FQDESV (reference sequence). With 8 bases removed from V and 7 bases from J, the gap between germline ends came to 17 bases. There are 14 residues in the CDR3.

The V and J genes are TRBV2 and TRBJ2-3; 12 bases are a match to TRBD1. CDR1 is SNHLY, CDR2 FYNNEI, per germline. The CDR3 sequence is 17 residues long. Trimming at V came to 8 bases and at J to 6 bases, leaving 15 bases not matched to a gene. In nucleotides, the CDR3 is TGTGCCAGCTCACTCACACCGGGACAGGGGGCGCCGGATACGCAGTATTTT. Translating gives CASSLTPGQGAPDTQYF.

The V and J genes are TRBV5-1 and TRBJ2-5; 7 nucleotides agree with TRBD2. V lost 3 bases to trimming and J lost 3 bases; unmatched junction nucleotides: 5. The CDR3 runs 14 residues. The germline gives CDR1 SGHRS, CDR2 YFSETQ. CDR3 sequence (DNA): TGCGCCAGCAGCTCTGGGGCGGGGGAAGAGACCCAGTACTTC. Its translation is CASSSGAGEETQYF.

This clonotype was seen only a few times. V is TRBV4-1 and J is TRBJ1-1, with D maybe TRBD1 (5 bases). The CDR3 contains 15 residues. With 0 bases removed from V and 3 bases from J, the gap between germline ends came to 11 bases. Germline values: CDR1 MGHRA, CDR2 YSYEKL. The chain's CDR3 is CASSQEEGVYTEAFF. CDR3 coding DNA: TGCGCCAGCAGCCAAGAGGAAGGGGTATACACTGAAGCTTTCTTT.

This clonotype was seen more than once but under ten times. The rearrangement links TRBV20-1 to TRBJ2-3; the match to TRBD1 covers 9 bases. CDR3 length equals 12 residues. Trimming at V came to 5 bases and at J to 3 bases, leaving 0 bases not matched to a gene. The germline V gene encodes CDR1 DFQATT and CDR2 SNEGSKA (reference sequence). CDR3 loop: CSAGQGTDTQYF. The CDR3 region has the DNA TGCAGTGCTGGACAGGGGACAGATACGCAGTATTTT.

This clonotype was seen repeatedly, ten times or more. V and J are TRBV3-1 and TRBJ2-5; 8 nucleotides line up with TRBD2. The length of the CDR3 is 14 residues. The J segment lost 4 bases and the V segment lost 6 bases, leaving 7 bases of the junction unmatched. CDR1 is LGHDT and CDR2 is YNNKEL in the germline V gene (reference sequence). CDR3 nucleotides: TGTGCCAGCAGTCACGGGGGGGGGCGAGAGACCCAGTACTTC. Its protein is CASSHGGGRETQYF.

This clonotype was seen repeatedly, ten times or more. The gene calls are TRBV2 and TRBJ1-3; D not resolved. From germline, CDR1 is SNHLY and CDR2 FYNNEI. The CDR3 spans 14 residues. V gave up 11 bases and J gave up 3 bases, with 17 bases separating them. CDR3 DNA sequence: TGTGCCGCCTACACCCCTGGACTTGGAAACACCATATATTTT. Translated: CAAYTPGLGNTIYF.

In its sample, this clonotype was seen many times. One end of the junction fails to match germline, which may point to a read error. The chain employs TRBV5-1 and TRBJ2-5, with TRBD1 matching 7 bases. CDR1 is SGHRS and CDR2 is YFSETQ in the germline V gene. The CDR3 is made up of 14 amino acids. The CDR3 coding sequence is TGTGCCAGCAGCTTAGGGACAGCTCAAGAGACCCAGTACTTC. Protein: CASSLGTAQETQYF.

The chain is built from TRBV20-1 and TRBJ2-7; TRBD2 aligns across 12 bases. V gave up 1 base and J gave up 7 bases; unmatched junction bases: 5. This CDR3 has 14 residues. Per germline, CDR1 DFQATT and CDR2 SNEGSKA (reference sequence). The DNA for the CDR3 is TGCAGTGCTAGAGCTAGCGGGAGGGCCGGGGAGCAGTACTTC. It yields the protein CSARASGRAGEQYF.

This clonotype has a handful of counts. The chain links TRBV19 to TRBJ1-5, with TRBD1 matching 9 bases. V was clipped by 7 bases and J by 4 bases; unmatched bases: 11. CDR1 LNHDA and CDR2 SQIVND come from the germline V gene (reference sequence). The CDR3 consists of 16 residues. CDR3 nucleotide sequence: TGTGCCAGTAATGGCGGGACAGGGACGGGAAATCAGCCCCAGCATTTT. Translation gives CASNGGTGTGNQPQHF.

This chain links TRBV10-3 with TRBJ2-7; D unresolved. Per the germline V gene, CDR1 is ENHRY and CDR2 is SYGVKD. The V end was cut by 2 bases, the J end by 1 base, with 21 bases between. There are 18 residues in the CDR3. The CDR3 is CAISEDDPPGPKSYEQYF. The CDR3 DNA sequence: TGTGCCATCAGTGAGGACGACCCCCCCGGACCGAAATCCTACGAGCAGTACTTC.

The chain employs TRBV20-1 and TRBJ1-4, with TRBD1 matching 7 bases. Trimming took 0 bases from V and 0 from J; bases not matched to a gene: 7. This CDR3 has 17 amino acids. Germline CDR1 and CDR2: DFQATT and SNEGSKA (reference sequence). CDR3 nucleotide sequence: TGCAGTGCTAGAGATAAGGGGACAGATTCAACTAATGAAAAACTGTTTTTT. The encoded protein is CSARDKGTDSTNEKLFF.

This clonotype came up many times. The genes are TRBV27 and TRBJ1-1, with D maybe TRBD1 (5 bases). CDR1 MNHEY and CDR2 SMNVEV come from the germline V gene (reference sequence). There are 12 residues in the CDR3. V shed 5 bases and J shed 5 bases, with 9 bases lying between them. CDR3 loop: CASSMGGTEAFF. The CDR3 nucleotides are TGTGCCAGCAGTATGGGGGGGACTGAAGCTTTCTTT.

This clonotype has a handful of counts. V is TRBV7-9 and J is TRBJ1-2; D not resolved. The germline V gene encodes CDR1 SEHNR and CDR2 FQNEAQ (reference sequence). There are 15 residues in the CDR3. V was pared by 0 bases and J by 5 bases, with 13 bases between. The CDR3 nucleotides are TGTGCCAGCAGCTTAGCTTCCGGGAGCGGGTATGGCTACACCTTC. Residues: CASSLASGSGYGYTF.

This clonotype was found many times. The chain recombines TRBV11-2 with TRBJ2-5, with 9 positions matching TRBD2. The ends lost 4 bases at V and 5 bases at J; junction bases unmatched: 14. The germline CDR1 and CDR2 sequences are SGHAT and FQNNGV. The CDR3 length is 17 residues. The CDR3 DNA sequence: TGTGCCAGCAGCTCAGGGGTCGAGGCGGGGGGGCGGGAGACCCAGTACTTC. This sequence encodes CASSSGVEAGGRETQYF. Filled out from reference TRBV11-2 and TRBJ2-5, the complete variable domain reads EAGVAQSPRYKIIEKRQSVAFWCNPISGHATLYWYQQILGQGPKLLIQFQNNGVVDDSQLPKDRFSAERLKGVDSTLKIQPAKLEDSAVYLCASSSGVEAGGRETQYFGPGTRLLVL.

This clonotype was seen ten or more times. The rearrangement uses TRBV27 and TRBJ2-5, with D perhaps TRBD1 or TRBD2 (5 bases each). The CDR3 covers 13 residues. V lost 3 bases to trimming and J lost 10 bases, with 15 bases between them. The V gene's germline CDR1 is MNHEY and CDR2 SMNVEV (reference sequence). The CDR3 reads CASSFLGRGDQYF. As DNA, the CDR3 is TGTGCCAGCAGTTTCCTGGGCCGAGGGGACCAGTACTTC.

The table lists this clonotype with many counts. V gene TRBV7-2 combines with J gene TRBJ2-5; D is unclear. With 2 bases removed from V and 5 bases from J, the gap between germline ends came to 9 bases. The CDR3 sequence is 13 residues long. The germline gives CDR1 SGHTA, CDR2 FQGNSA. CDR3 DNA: TGTGCCAGCAGCTTATTGATCGGGGAGACCCAGTACTTC. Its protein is CASSLLIGETQYF.

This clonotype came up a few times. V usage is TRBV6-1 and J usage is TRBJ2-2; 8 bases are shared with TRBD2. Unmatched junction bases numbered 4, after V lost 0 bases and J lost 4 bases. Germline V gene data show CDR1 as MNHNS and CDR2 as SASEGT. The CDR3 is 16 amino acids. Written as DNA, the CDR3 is TGTGCCAGCAGTGAAGCAGGGCGGGGGGTCACCGGGGAGCTGTTTTTT. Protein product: CASSEAGRGVTGELFF.